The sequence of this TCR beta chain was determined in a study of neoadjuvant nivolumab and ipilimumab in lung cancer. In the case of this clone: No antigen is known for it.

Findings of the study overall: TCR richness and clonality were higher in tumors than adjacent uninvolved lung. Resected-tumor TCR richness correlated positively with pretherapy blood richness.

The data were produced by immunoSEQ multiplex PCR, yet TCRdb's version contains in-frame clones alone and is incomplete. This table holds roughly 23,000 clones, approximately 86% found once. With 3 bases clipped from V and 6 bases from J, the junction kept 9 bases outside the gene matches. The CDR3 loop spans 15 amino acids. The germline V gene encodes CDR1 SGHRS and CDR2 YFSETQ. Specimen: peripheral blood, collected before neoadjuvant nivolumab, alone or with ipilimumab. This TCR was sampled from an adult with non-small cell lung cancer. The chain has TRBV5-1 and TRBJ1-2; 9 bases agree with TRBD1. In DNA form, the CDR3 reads TGCGCCAGCAGCTACATAGGACAGGGGTGGCATGGCTACACCTTC. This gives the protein CASSYIGQGWHGYTF.